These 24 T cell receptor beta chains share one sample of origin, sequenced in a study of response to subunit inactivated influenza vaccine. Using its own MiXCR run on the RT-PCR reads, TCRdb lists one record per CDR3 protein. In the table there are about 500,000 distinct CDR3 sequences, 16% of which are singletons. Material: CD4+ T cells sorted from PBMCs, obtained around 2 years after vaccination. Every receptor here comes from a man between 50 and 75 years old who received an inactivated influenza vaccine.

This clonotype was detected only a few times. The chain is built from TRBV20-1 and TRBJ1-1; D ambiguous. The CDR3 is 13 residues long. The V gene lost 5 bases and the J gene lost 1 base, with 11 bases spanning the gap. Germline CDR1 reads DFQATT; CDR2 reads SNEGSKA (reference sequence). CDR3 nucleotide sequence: TGCAGTGCTCCCGACCCTCCGAACACTGAAGCTTTCTTT. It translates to CSAPDPPNTEAFF.

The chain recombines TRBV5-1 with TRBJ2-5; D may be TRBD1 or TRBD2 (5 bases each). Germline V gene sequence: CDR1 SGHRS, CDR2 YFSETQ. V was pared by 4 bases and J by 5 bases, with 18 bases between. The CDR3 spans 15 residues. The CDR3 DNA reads TGCGCCAGCAGCCTAGATGGGACCCGAGGGGAGACCCAGTACTTC. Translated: CASSLDGTRGETQYF. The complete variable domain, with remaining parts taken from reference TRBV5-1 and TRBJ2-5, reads KAGVTQTPRYLIKTRGQQVTLSCSPISGHRSVSWYQQTPGQGLQFLFEYFSETQRNKGNFPGRFSGRQFSNSRSEMNVSTLELGDSALYLCASSLDGTRGETQYFGPGTRLLVL.

Written as DNA, the CDR3 is TGCGCCAGCAGCCAAGAGGGGTCGGGCAGACATCAGCCCCAGCATTTT. Protein sequence: CASSQEGSGRHQPQHF. The chain combines TRBV4-1 with TRBJ1-5; D ambiguous. V lost 0 bases to trimming and J lost 5 bases, with 14 bases between them. Germline-derived CDR1 and CDR2 are MGHRA and YSYEKL. The CDR3 is 16 residues long.

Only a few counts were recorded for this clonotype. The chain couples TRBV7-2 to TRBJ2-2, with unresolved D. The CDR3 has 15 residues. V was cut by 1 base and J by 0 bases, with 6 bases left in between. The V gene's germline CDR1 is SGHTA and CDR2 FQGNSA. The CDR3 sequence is CASSLVSTNTGELFF. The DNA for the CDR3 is TGTGCCAGCAGCTTAGTTAGCACGAACACCGGGGAGCTGTTTTTT.

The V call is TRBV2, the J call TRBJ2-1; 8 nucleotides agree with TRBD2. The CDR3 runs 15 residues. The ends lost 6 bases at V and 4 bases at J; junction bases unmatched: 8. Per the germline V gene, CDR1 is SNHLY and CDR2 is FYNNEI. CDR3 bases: TGTGCCAGCAGAATAAGCGGGGGTTCTTACAATGAGCAGTTCTTC. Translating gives CASRISGGSYNEQFF.

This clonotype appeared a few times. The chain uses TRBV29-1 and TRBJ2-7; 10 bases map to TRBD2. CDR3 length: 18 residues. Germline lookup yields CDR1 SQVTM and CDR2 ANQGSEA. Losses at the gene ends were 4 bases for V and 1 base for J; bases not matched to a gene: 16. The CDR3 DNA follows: TGCAGCGTTGCCGACCCCCGTAATGGACTAGCGGTATCCTACGAGCAGTACTTC. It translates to CSVADPRNGLAVSYEQYF.

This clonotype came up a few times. The CDR3 DNA reads TGCAGTGCTAGTCCTAGAATTCTCCATGAGCAGTTCTTC. Its translation: CSASPRILHEQFF. The V gene is TRBV20-1, the J gene TRBJ2-1; no clear D gene. This CDR3 spans 13 amino acids. Germline CDR1 and CDR2: DFQATT and SNEGSKA (reference sequence). V was clipped by 3 bases and J by 8 bases, with 14 bases between them.

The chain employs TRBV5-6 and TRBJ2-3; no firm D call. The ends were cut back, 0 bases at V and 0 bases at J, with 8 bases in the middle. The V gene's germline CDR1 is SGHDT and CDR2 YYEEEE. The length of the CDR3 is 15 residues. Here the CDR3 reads CASSLGATSTDTQYF. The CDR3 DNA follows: TGTGCCAGCAGCTTGGGCGCCACTAGCACAGATACGCAGTATTTT.

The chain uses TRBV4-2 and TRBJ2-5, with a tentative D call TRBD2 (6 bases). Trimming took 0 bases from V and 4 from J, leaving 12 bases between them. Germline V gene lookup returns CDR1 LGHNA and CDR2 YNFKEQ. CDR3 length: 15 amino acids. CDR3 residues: CASSQDAGWVETQYF. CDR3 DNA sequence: TGTGCCAGCAGCCAAGATGCGGGGTGGGTAGAGACCCAGTACTTC.

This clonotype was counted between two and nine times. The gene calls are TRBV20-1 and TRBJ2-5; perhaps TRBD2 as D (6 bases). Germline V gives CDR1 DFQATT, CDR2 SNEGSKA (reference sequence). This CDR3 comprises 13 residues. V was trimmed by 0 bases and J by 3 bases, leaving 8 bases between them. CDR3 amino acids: CSARDGGKETQYF. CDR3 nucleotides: TGCAGTGCTAGAGATGGCGGGAAAGAGACCCAGTACTTC.

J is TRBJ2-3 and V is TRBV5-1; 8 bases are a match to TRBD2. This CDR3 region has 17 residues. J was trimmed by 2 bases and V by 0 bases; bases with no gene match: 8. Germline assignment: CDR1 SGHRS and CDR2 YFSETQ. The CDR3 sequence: CASSLEAFSGATDTQYF. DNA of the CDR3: TGCGCCAGCAGCTTGGAGGCGTTTAGCGGGGCCACAGATACGCAGTATTTT.

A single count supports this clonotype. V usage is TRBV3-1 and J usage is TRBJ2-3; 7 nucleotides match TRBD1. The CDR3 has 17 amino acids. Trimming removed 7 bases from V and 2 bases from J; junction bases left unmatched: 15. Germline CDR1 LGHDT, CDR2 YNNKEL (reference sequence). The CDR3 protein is CASNQYKGGLDTDTQYF. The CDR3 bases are TGTGCCAGCAACCAGTACAAAGGGGGCCTCGACACAGATACGCAGTATTTT.

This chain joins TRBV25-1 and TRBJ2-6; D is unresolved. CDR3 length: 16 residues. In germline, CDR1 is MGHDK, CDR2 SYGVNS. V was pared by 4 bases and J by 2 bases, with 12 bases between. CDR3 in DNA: TGTGCCAGCAGTGGCCGGGCGGCGGCTGGGGCCAACGTCCTGACTTTC. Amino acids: CASSGRAAAGANVLTF.

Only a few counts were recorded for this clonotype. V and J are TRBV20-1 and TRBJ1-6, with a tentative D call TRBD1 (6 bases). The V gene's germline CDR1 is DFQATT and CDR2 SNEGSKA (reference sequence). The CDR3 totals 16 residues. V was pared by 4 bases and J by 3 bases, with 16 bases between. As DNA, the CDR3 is TGCAGTGCTACACCAAGCGTCAGGGGCTATAATTCACCCCTCCACTTT. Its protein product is CSATPSVRGYNSPLHF.

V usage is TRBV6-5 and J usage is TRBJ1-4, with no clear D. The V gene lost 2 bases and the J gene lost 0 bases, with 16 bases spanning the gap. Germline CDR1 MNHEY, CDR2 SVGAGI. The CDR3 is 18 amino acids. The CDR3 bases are TGTGCCAGCAGTTACCTTCCTTGGCAGGAAGCAACTAATGAAAAACTGTTTTTT. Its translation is CASSYLPWQEATNEKLFF.

The CDR3 loop reads CASSLAGTGGIEQYF. The DNA for the CDR3 is TGCGCCAGCAGCTTGGCCGGGACAGGGGGTATCGAGCAGTACTTC. V usage is TRBV5-1 and J usage is TRBJ2-7; TRBD1 aligns across 11 bases. The V segment lost 0 bases and the J segment 6 bases; nucleotides outside the gene matches: 5. The CDR3 sequence is 15 residues long. Germline-derived CDR1 and CDR2 are SGHRS and YFSETQ.

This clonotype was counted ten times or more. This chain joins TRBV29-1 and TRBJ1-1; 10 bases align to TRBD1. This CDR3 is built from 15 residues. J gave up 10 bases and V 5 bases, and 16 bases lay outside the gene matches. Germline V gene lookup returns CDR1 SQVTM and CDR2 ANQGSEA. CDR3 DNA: TGCAGCGTTACGAAAACCGGACAGGGGGGGAAAGTAGCTTTCTTT. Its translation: CSVTKTGQGGKVAFF. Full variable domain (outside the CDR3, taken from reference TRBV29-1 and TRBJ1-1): SAVISQKPSRDICQRGTSLTIQCQVDSQVTMMFWYRQQPGQSLTLIATANQGSEATYESGFVIDKFPISRPNLTFSTLTVSNMSPEDSSIYLCSVTKTGQGGKVAFFGQGTRLTVV.

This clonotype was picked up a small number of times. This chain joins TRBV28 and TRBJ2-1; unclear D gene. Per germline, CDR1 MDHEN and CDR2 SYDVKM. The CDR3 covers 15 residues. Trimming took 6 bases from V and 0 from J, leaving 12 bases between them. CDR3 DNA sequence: TGTGCCAGCAGAATGGACGGAAGCTCCTACAATGAGCAGTTCTTC. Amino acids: CASRMDGSSYNEQFF.

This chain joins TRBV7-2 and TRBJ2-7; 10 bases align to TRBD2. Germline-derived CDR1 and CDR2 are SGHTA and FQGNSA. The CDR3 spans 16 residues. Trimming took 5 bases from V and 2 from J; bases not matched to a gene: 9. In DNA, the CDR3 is TGTGCCAGCAGCCAGAGAGCGGGAGGGAAGCCCTACGAGCAGTACTTC. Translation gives CASSQRAGGKPYEQYF.

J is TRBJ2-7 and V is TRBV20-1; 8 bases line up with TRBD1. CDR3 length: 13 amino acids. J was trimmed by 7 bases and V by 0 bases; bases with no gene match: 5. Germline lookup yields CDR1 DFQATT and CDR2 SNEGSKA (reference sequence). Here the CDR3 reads CSAREQGDQEQYF. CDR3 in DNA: TGCAGTGCTAGAGAACAGGGGGATCAGGAGCAGTACTTC.

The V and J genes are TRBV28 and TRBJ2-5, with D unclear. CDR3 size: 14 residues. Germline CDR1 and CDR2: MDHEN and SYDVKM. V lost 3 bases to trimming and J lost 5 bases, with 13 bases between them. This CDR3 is CASSFRETEETQYF. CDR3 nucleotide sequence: TGTGCCAGCAGTTTCAGAGAAACAGAGGAGACCCAGTACTTC.

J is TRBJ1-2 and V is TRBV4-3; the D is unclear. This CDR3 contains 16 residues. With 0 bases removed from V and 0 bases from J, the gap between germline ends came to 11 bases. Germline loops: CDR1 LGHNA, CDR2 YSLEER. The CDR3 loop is CASSQEGQMPNYGYTF. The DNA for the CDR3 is TGCGCCAGCAGCCAAGAAGGGCAGATGCCTAACTATGGCTACACCTTC.

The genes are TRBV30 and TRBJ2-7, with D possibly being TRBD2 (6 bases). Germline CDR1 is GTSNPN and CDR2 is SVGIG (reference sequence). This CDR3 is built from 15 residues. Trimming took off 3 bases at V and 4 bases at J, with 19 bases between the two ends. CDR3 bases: TGTGCCTGGAGGCCAGTACGTGTGGGACTTTACGAGCAGTACTTC. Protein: CAWRPVRVGLYEQYF.

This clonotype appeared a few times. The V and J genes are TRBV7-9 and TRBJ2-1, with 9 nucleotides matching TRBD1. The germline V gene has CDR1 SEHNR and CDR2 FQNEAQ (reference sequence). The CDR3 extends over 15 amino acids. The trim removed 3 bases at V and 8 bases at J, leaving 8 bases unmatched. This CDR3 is CASSFTGTGMDEQFF. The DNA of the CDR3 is TGTGCCAGCAGCTTCACCGGGACAGGGATGGATGAGCAGTTCTTC.